This T cell receptor beta chain was identified in a study of blood T cell repertoires in COVID-19. Only in-frame clones appear in the TCRdb table, and some are missing; sequencing was by immunoSEQ multiplex PCR. Here the sample spans approximately 92,000 clones, about three quarters being singletons. The CDR3 runs 16 residues. CDR1 is LNHDA and CDR2 is SQIVND in the germline V gene (reference sequence). V lost 5 bases, J lost 4 bases, and 20 bases lay in between. The sample taken for sequencing was peripheral blood. This clonotype was sampled from a man in his fifties or sixties who had recovered from COVID-19. This chain uses TRBV19 with TRBJ1-1, with D tentatively TRBD1 (6 bases). CDR3 in DNA: TGTGCCAGTAGTCCCTCAGGGGAGCCCGTGGTCACTGAAGCTTTCTTT. As protein: CASSPSGEPVVTEAFF.